The sequence of this T cell receptor (beta chain) was determined in a study of T cells after yellow fever vaccination. Findings of the study overall: Clones from primary vaccination mostly reappeared after the booster (roughly 95% CD4, about 88% CD8).

TCRdb analysed the 5' RACE reads with MiXCR anew, one entry per CDR3 protein. The sample comprises about 26,000 distinct CDR3 sequences, approximately 4.8% of which are singletons, and about 38% rests with the top ten. This clonotype was observed a few times. The clonotype comes from a man between 18 and 35 years old who received the YFV17D yellow fever vaccine. Sequencing used PBMCs, either bulk or a sorted T-cell subset (CD4+, CD8+, memory, or dextramer-sorted; not recorded which), obtained on the day of the yellow fever booster vaccination.

The CDR3 DNA sequence: TGTGCCAGCAGCCAAGAGGACGGGGCTTTCTTT. This codes for CASSQEDGAFF. The chain couples TRBV3-1 to TRBJ1-1; the D is unclear. CDR1 is LGHDT and CDR2 is YNNKEL in the germline V gene (reference sequence). V was clipped by 0 bases and J by 11 bases, with 7 bases between them. The CDR3 is 11 amino acids.